The 24 T cell receptor beta chains given below trace back to one sample, sequenced in a study of blood T cell repertoires in COVID-19. Data came from immunoSEQ multiplex PCR; TCRdb stores just in-frame clones and leaves some out. The repertoire holds 200,000 to 250,000 clones, 85% to 90% seen once, with roughly 3% in the top ten. Sequenced sample: PBMCs or T cells enriched from blood (not recorded which). These receptors all stem from a woman aged 18-35 years in a cohort exposed to, infected with or recovered from COVID-19 (not recorded which).

In DNA form, the CDR3 reads TGCGCCAGCAGCTTGGCCGGGGAAGGCGGCTATGGCTACACCTTC. Protein product: CASSLAGEGGYGYTF. This chain joins TRBV5-1 and TRBJ1-2; D remains ambiguous. The CDR3 runs 15 residues. Trimming cost V 0 bases and J 4 bases, with 13 bases left between them. Germline loops: CDR1 SGHRS, CDR2 YFSETQ.

The chain is built from TRBV11-3 and TRBJ2-7; 8 bases agree with TRBD2. V dropped 5 bases and J dropped 6; count of bases not matched to a gene: 15. CDR1 SGHNT and CDR2 YENEEA come from the germline V gene. The CDR3 has 16 residues. The CDR3 loop is CASSPGLAVQFGEQYF. In DNA form, the CDR3 reads TGTGCCAGCAGCCCCGGACTAGCTGTTCAGTTTGGCGAGCAGTACTTC.

This clone was observed a handful of times. The CDR3 sequence is CASSLHLGQGPYGYTF. DNA for the CDR3: TGTGCCAGCAGCTTACACTTAGGACAGGGACCCTATGGCTACACCTTC. This chain uses TRBV7-9 with TRBJ1-2; 8 bases are shared with TRBD1. The CDR3 has 16 amino acids. Germline V gene sequence: CDR1 SEHNR, CDR2 FQNEAQ (reference sequence). V lost 2 bases to trimming and J lost 4 bases; unmatched junction nucleotides: 9.

This rearrangement joins TRBV27 to TRBJ1-2, with a weak D call TRBD1 (6 bases). Germline lookup yields CDR1 MNHEY and CDR2 SMNVEV (reference sequence). The CDR3 length is 13 residues. The V and J ends lost 8 bases and 4 bases respectively, with 14 bases between them. CDR3: CASGYRDGYGYTF. Written as DNA, the CDR3 is TGTGCCAGCGGTTACAGGGATGGCTATGGCTACACCTTC.

The chain's CDR3 is CASLNGESSYNEQFF. The DNA of the CDR3 is TGTGCCAGCCTAAACGGGGAGAGCTCCTACAATGAGCAGTTCTTC. The genes are TRBV28 and TRBJ2-1, with D possibly TRBD2 on 5 matching bases. Trimming removed 8 bases from V and 0 bases from J, with 14 bases in between. CDR1 is MDHEN, CDR2 SYDVKM, per germline. This CDR3 has 15 amino acids.

The rearrangement joins TRBV3-1 (or the pseudogene TRBV3-2) to TRBJ2-7, with 15 positions matching TRBD2. CDR1 and CDR2 (germline): LGHDT, YNNKEL (reference sequence). The CDR3 is 14 residues long. The V gene end was trimmed by 5 bases and the J gene end by 4 bases; junction bases not matched to a gene: 0. CDR3 amino acids: CASSGTSGRYEQYF. The CDR3 DNA is TGTGCCAGCAGCGGGACTAGCGGGAGGTACGAGCAGTACTTC.

The V gene is TRBV7-9, the J gene TRBJ1-2; D gene unclear. CDR1 is SEHNR and CDR2 is FQNEAQ in the germline V gene (reference sequence). The CDR3 extends over 13 amino acids. Trimming cost V 2 bases and J 8 bases, with 12 bases left between them. This CDR3 reads CASSLSGGSGYTF. The CDR3 coding sequence is TGTGCCAGCAGCTTATCAGGCGGGTCCGGCTACACCTTC.

V and J are TRBV19 and TRBJ1-5; TRBD1 aligns across 11 bases. V dropped 5 bases and J dropped 1; count of bases not matched to a gene: 7. CDR1 and CDR2 (germline): LNHDA, SQIVND (reference sequence). The CDR3 has 17 residues. This CDR3 reads CASSEGQGVGSNQPQHF. In nucleotides, the CDR3 is TGTGCCAGTAGTGAGGGACAGGGGGTAGGAAGCAATCAGCCCCAGCATTTT.

V is TRBV6-5 and J is TRBJ1-1; a weak D match, TRBD1 (5 bases). This CDR3 contains 12 residues. The germline V gene has CDR1 MNHEY and CDR2 SVGAGI. The V gene lost 7 bases and the J gene lost 7 bases, with 13 bases spanning the gap. The CDR3 region is CASTRDWNEAFF. The DNA of the CDR3 is TGTGCCAGCACCCGGGACTGGAATGAAGCTTTCTTT.

The chain joins TRBV9 to TRBJ1-1, with D maybe TRBD1 (5 bases). CDR1 and CDR2 from the germline V gene are SGDLS and YYNGEE. V was clipped by 3 bases and J by 1 base, with 19 bases between them. This CDR3 has 17 amino acids. CDR3 sequence reads: CASSEGMWVGENTEAFF. Here the CDR3 DNA reads TGTGCCAGCAGCGAGGGGATGTGGGTAGGGGAGAACACTGAAGCTTTCTTT.

The chain carries TRBV18 and TRBJ2-1; D is uncertain. The CDR3 contains 15 residues. CDR1 and CDR2 (germline): KGHSH, LQKENI. Trimming left V 3 bases short and J 1 base short, with 10 bases between. Here the CDR3 DNA reads TGTGCCAGCTCACCCCTAGAAGGATCCTACAATGAGCAGTTCTTC. It translates to CASSPLEGSYNEQFF.

The V and J genes are TRBV6-1 and TRBJ1-4; tentative D call: TRBD1 (5 bases). CDR1 MNHNS and CDR2 SASEGT come from the germline V gene. V lost 2 bases and J lost 0, with 7 bases in between. The CDR3 spans 15 residues. The CDR3 bases are TGTGCCAGCAGTGAACGGACATCAACTAATGAAAAACTGTTTTTT. It specifies CASSERTSTNEKLFF.

This rearrangement joins TRBV28 to TRBJ1-3; tentatively, D is TRBD1 (5 bases). Germline CDR1 reads MDHEN; CDR2 reads SYDVKM. The CDR3 covers 15 residues. V lost 7 bases and J 4 bases, leaving 17 bases between the germline ends. CDR3 protein: CASTGGREGGNTIYF. The CDR3, as DNA: TGTGCCAGCACCGGGGGTAGGGAGGGCGGAAACACCATATATTTT.

Only one count was recorded for this clone. The chain has TRBV2 and TRBJ2-3; a weak D match, TRBD2 (6 bases). The CDR3 extends over 14 amino acids. The germline V and J ends were trimmed by 7 bases and 0 bases, with 11 bases remaining between them. Germline V gene data show CDR1 as SNHLY and CDR2 as FYNNEI. The CDR3 region is CASKGTGSTDTQYF. The DNA of the CDR3 is TGTGCCAGCAAGGGGACTGGAAGCACAGATACGCAGTATTTT.

Only one count was recorded for this clone. The gene calls are TRBV10-3 and TRBJ2-7; 9 bases align to TRBD2. The CDR3 is 14 residues long. Germline CDR1 ENHRY, CDR2 SYGVKD. Trimming removed 10 bases from V and 3 bases from J; junction bases left unmatched: 10. The CDR3: CATGSSGINYEQYF. The CDR3, as DNA: TGTGCCACAGGCTCTAGCGGGATCAACTACGAGCAGTACTTC.

The chain employs TRBV18 and TRBJ2-3, with 8 bases aligning to TRBD2. The CDR3 consists of 15 residues. Germline V gene data show CDR1 as KGHSH and CDR2 as LQKENI. With V trimmed by 3 bases and J by 4 bases, 6 bases remained unmatched. DNA for the CDR3: TGTGCCAGCTCACCCCCGGGGGGGCCGGCAGATACGCAGTATTTT. As protein: CASSPPGGPADTQYF.

The chain joins TRBV11-2 to TRBJ2-7; a possible D gene is TRBD1 (5 bases). V lost 4 bases, J lost 1 base, and 14 bases lay in between. Germline values: CDR1 SGHAT, CDR2 FQNNGV. There are 15 residues in the CDR3. The DNA for the CDR3 is TGTGCCAGCAGCTCCCCCAGGAGACAGTCCTACGAGCAGTACTTC. This codes for CASSSPRRQSYEQYF.

This clone was seen just once. J is TRBJ2-3 and V is TRBV7-3; D is unclear. The CDR3 runs to 13 residues. Germline V CDR1 and CDR2: SGHTA, FQGTGA. V was cut by 5 bases and J by 1 base, with 7 bases left in between. The CDR3 bases are TGTGCCAGCAGCCCCCGGGGCACAGATACGCAGTATTTT. As protein: CASSPRGTDTQYF. Filled out from reference TRBV7-3 and TRBJ2-3, the complete variable domain reads GAGVSQTPSNKVTEKGKYVELRCDPISGHTALYWYRQSLGQGPEFLIYFQGTGAADDSGLPNDRFFAVRPEGSVSTLKIQRTERGDSAVYLCASSPRGTDTQYFGPGTRLTVL.

This clone turned up a few times. This chain uses TRBV10-3 with TRBJ2-7, with D perhaps TRBD1 (6 bases). V was clipped by 10 bases and J by 3 bases, with 13 bases between them. Germline-derived CDR1 and CDR2 are ENHRY and SYGVKD. The CDR3 runs 12 residues. CDR3 nucleotides: TGTGCCACAACAGGGCTAGGCTACGAGCAGTACTTC. Amino acid sequence: CATTGLGYEQYF.

The chain joins TRBV5-1 to TRBJ1-1, with TRBD1 matching over 7 bases. The V segment lost 4 bases and the J segment 1 base; nucleotides outside the gene matches: 7. The germline V gene encodes CDR1 SGHRS and CDR2 YFSETQ. This CDR3 contains 15 residues. The CDR3 spells CASSPLGTENTEAFF. CDR3 sequence (DNA): TGCGCCAGCAGCCCCTTGGGGACAGAGAACACTGAAGCTTTCTTT. The full variable domain, in which reference TRBV5-1 and TRBJ1-1 provide the parts outside the CDR3, is KAGVTQTPRYLIKTRGQQVTLSCSPISGHRSVSWYQQTPGQGLQFLFEYFSETQRNKGNFPGRFSGRQFSNSRSEMNVSTLELGDSALYLCASSPLGTENTEAFFGQGTRLTVV.

The chain recombines TRBV5-4 with TRBJ1-1, with D unclear. This CDR3 is 13 amino acids long. Germline V gives CDR1 SGHNT, CDR2 YYREEE (reference sequence). V shed 2 bases and J shed 1 base, with 6 bases lying between them. This CDR3 is CASSLTGNTEAFF. As DNA, the CDR3 is TGTGCCAGCAGCTTAACCGGGAACACTGAAGCTTTCTTT.

CDR3 in DNA: TGTGCCAGCAGCCGGGACTTCGTTAGCTCCTACGAGCAGTACTTC. Its protein product is CASSRDFVSSYEQYF. The chain has TRBV14 and TRBJ2-7, with TRBD2 as a possible D gene (6 bases). This CDR3 has 15 residues. In germline, CDR1 is SGHDN, CDR2 FVKESK. V lost 4 bases and J 0 bases, leaving 13 bases between the germline ends.

The chain links TRBV5-1 to TRBJ1-4, with D possibly being TRBD1 (6 bases). Looked up from germline, CDR1 is SGHRS and CDR2 is YFSETQ. V gave up 0 bases and J gave up 8 bases, with 20 bases separating them. This CDR3 is built from 17 residues. The CDR3 spells CASSLAINTGPGEKLFF. The CDR3 DNA is TGCGCCAGCAGCTTGGCTATAAATACAGGGCCCGGGGAAAAACTGTTTTTT.

V is TRBV28 and J is TRBJ1-1, with D perhaps matching TRBD1 (5 bases). The CDR3 runs to 14 residues. With 3 bases removed from V and 4 bases from J, the gap between germline ends came to 12 bases. Germline CDR1 is MDHEN and CDR2 is SYDVKM. The CDR3: CASSLYKGLTEAFF. The CDR3 nucleotides are TGTGCCAGCAGTTTGTATAAGGGACTCACTGAAGCTTTCTTT.